The 21 T cell receptor beta chains reported below all come from one sample, sequenced in a study of identical twins. TCRdb recomputed calls from the 5' RACE reads with MiXCR, one row per CDR3 protein. This sample has around 550,000 distinct CDR3 sequences; around 15% occur once, and the top ten carry around 0.48%. The data were also submitted as part of a second study, on yellow fever vaccine responses in identical twins.

The sequenced sample consisted of CD4+ T cells sorted from blood. These receptors were collected from a woman between 18 and 29 years old in good health.

This clonotype was found a few times. The chain joins TRBV11-2 to TRBJ2-2, with unresolved D. The CDR3 has 13 residues. CDR1 is SGHAT, CDR2 FQNNGV, per germline. The V gene lost 1 base and the J gene lost 8 bases, with 8 bases spanning the gap. The CDR3 reads CASSLVLVGELFF. Here the CDR3 DNA reads TGTGCCAGCAGCTTAGTGCTGGTTGGGGAGCTGTTTTTT.

This clonotype was seen a handful of times. This chain uses TRBV11-1 with TRBJ2-5; a possible D gene is TRBD1 (6 bases). CDR1 and CDR2 (germline): SGHAT, FQDESV (reference sequence). V lost 3 bases, J lost 2 bases, and 16 bases lay in between. CDR3 length: 16 amino acids. In DNA, the CDR3 is TGTGCCAGCAGCTTGGGACATCCGCCGGAGCAAGAGACCCAGTACTTC. Translating gives CASSLGHPPEQETQYF.

V and J are TRBV7-7 and TRBJ2-2; tentatively, D is TRBD1 (6 bases). Germline assignment: CDR1 SSHAT and CDR2 FNYEAQ (reference sequence). The V end was cut by 4 bases, the J end by 1 base, with 13 bases between. The CDR3 totals 16 residues. Written as DNA, the CDR3 is TGTGCCAGCAGCTCCGGGTGGGGGCTGAACACCGGGGAGCTGTTTTTT. Its protein product is CASSSGWGLNTGELFF.

The chain joins TRBV11-2 to TRBJ2-1; 8 bases align to TRBD1. The trim removed 6 bases at V and 3 bases at J, leaving 4 bases unmatched. The CDR3 consists of 14 residues. Germline V gives CDR1 SGHAT, CDR2 FQNNGV. In DNA, the CDR3 is TGTGCCAGCAGGGGACAGGACCTCTACAATGAGCAGTTCTTC. It specifies CASRGQDLYNEQFF.

This clonotype was recorded at least ten times. The V gene is TRBV20-1, the J gene TRBJ1-4; no clear D. This CDR3 comprises 14 residues. Germline V gene data show CDR1 as DFQATT and CDR2 as SNEGSKA (reference sequence). V was clipped by 3 bases and J by 8 bases, with 16 bases between them. The CDR3 region is CSASVGRTGEKLFF. CDR3 nucleotide sequence: TGCAGTGCTAGTGTTGGTCGGACGGGGGAAAAACTGTTTTTT.

This clonotype has at least ten counts. The chain joins TRBV12-3 or TRBV12-4 to TRBJ2-5; 9 bases match TRBD2. CDR3 length equals 14 residues. After removal of 1 base from V and 4 bases from J, the junction contained 1 base not matched to a gene. CDR3 nucleotide sequence: TGTGCCAGCAGTTTAGTACTAGCGGGAGAGACCCAGTACTTC. Its translation is CASSLVLAGETQYF.

J is TRBJ2-3 and V is TRBV5-1; 8 bases map to TRBD2. Germline V gives CDR1 SGHRS, CDR2 YFSETQ. Trimming removed 0 bases from V and 0 bases from J; junction bases left unmatched: 6. The CDR3 is 17 amino acids. As DNA, the CDR3 is TGCGCCAGCAGCTTGGCCGGGGGGGAGCATAGCACAGATACGCAGTATTTT. It codes for CASSLAGGEHSTDTQYF.

This sequence joins TRBV5-1 and TRBJ2-3; 13 positions match TRBD2. CDR1 and CDR2 from the germline V gene are SGHRS and YFSETQ. Losses at the gene ends were 0 bases for V and 2 bases for J; bases not matched to a gene: 12. The CDR3 extends over 20 amino acids. The CDR3 region is CASSLAQTSGGPVDTDTQYF. The CDR3 DNA follows: TGCGCCAGCAGCTTGGCGCAGACTAGCGGGGGGCCCGTGGACACAGATACGCAGTATTTT. The full variable domain, with the rest looked up from reference TRBV5-1 and TRBJ2-3, is KAGVTQTPRYLIKTRGQQVTLSCSPISGHRSVSWYQQTPGQGLQFLFEYFSETQRNKGNFPGRFSGRQFSNSRSEMNVSTLELGDSALYLCASSLAQTSGGPVDTDTQYFGPGTRLTVL.

The chain links TRBV3-1 to TRBJ2-7; tentatively, D is TRBD2 (5 bases). Looked up from germline, CDR1 is LGHDT and CDR2 is YNNKEL (reference sequence). The CDR3 runs 13 residues. Trimming took off 5 bases at V and 2 bases at J, with 10 bases between the two ends. CDR3 DNA sequence: TGTGCCAGCAGCTGGGGAGCCACCTACGAGCAGTACTTC. Residues: CASSWGATYEQYF.

The chain uses TRBV7-2 and TRBJ2-5; D possibly corresponds to TRBD2 (5 bases). V lost 0 bases and J 2 bases, leaving 13 bases between the germline ends. In germline, CDR1 is SGHTA, CDR2 FQGNSA. CDR3 length: 16 amino acids. CDR3 residues: CASSLAPWRSQETQYF. CDR3 coding DNA: TGTGCCAGCAGCTTAGCCCCCTGGAGGAGTCAAGAGACCCAGTACTTC.

This clonotype was counted only a few times. The CDR3 DNA reads as TGTGCCACGAGCCTCGGGGGACCAGATACGCAGTATTTT. This codes for CATSLGGPDTQYF. This chain connects TRBV24-1 to TRBJ2-3; a weak D match, TRBD2 (6 bases). Trimming removed 10 bases at V and 4 bases at J, with 14 bases between. In germline, CDR1 is KGHDR, CDR2 SFDVKD. This CDR3 is 13 amino acids long.

This clonotype was seen many times. CDR3 in DNA: TGCAGCGCTTTATCCCCCCGAGGGACCCAGTACTTC. This codes for CSALSPRGTQYF. The chain carries TRBV29-1 and TRBJ2-5; the D is unclear. The V gene lost 7 bases and the J gene lost 7 bases, with 16 bases spanning the gap. The germline gives CDR1 SQVTM, CDR2 ANQGSEA. The CDR3 extends over 12 amino acids.

The genes are TRBV29-1 and TRBJ2-5, with D perhaps being TRBD1 or TRBD2 (5 bases each). The CDR3 length is 12 residues. The ends were cut back, 7 bases at V and 2 bases at J, with 11 bases in the middle. Germline V gene data show CDR1 as SQVTM and CDR2 as ANQGSEA. The chain's CDR3 is CSGGWGQETQYF. The CDR3 DNA is TGCAGCGGGGGGTGGGGGCAAGAGACCCAGTACTTC.

The chain links TRBV15 to TRBJ2-1; the D call may be TRBD1 or TRBD2 (6 bases each). V was clipped by 4 bases and J by 5 bases, with 30 bases between them. The germline V gene encodes CDR1 LNHNV and CDR2 YYDKDF (reference sequence). The CDR3 has 20 residues. In nucleotides, the CDR3 is TGTGCCACCAGCATCCCCCGGGGGCAGGGTTTTTACTCGGACCACAATGAGCAGTTCTTC. Protein sequence: CATSIPRGQGFYSDHNEQFF.

The chain carries TRBV20-1 and TRBJ2-6; D gene unclear. Deletions cut 6 bases from V and 0 bases from J, with 15 bases between. Looked up from germline, CDR1 is DFQATT and CDR2 is SNEGSKA (reference sequence). There are 16 residues in the CDR3. The CDR3 region has the DNA TGCAGTGCAAAACGCCCCGGTCTCTCTGGGGCCAACGTCCTGACTTTC. Translated, it gives CSAKRPGLSGANVLTF.

This clonotype was observed a handful of times. The chain links TRBV11-2 to TRBJ2-2; perhaps TRBD1 as D (5 bases). V was pared by 3 bases and J by 7 bases, with 12 bases between. This CDR3 has 14 amino acids. Per the germline V gene, CDR1 is SGHAT and CDR2 is FQNNGV. CDR3 DNA: TGTGCCAGCAGCTTCGCAGGGATCGTCGGGGAGCTGTTTTTT. Its protein is CASSFAGIVGELFF.

The rearrangement links TRBV7-3 to TRBJ2-5; 8 nucleotides agree with TRBD2. V lost 5 bases to trimming and J lost 7 bases; unmatched junction nucleotides: 9. The CDR3 sequence is 14 residues long. Germline V gene data show CDR1 as SGHTA and CDR2 as FQGTGA. As DNA, the CDR3 is TGTGCCAGCAGCCCATCAGCGGGAGTCGTGACCCAGTACTTC. It specifies CASSPSAGVVTQYF.

V is TRBV12-3 or TRBV12-4 and J is TRBJ1-1; perhaps TRBD1 as D (5 bases). The ends were cut back, 7 bases at V and 0 bases at J, with 12 bases in the middle. The CDR3 spans 14 residues. The CDR3 DNA is TGTGCCAGCAAGGCGGGACGGGTGAACACTGAAGCTTTCTTT. The encoded protein is CASKAGRVNTEAFF.

This clonotype occurred a few times. The gene calls are TRBV6-1 and TRBJ2-1; a weak D match, TRBD2 (7 bases). V lost 10 bases and J lost 9, with 25 bases in between. The CDR3 sequence is 15 residues long. Germline V gives CDR1 MNHNS, CDR2 SASEGT. The CDR3 DNA is TGTGCCACCTCACGAAGCGGGACACAAATGGGTGAGCAGTTCTTC. Protein: CATSRSGTQMGEQFF.

The V gene is TRBV24-1, the J gene TRBJ1-1, with TRBD1 as a possible D gene (5 bases). There are 13 residues in the CDR3. Germline V gives CDR1 KGHDR, CDR2 SFDVKD. The germline V and J ends were trimmed by 6 bases and 5 bases, with 12 bases remaining between them. The chain's CDR3 is CATSKGKRTEAFF. The CDR3 nucleotides read TGTGCCACCAGTAAGGGGAAAAGGACTGAAGCTTTCTTT.

This clonotype has more than one count but fewer than ten. This chain connects TRBV3-1 to TRBJ2-3; the D gene could be TRBD1 or TRBD2 (6 bases each). Trimming took off 1 base at V and 0 bases at J, with 8 bases between the two ends. CDR3 size: 15 residues. CDR1 LGHDT and CDR2 YNNKEL come from the germline V gene (reference sequence). CDR3 sequence: CASSQGGASTDTQYF. In DNA form, the CDR3 reads TGTGCCAGCAGCCAAGGGGGGGCTAGCACAGATACGCAGTATTTT.